One and the same sample provided the 9 T cell receptor beta chains below, sequenced in a study of blood T cells in healthy people across ages. A J-beta primer mix and a sample-barcoded 5' primer were used in a second PCR of about 7 to 11 cycles. TCRdb reprocessed the 5' RACE reads with MiXCR, giving one entry per CDR3 protein. The sample yields hundreds of thousands of distinct CDR3 sequences, 25% to 30% seen once. Material for sequencing was blood. These receptors all stem from a woman in her 70s in good health.

The V gene is TRBV6-2 or TRBV6-3, the J gene TRBJ1-1; D remains ambiguous. The CDR3 consists of 17 residues. Germline-derived CDR1 and CDR2 are MNHEY and SVGEGT. The V gene lost 7 bases and the J gene lost 1 base, with 22 bases spanning the gap. CDR3 DNA: TGTGCCAGCACCCTCATCGGGGTGGGAGCAACGAACACTGAAGCTTTCTTT. Translating gives CASTLIGVGATNTEAFF.

This clonotype was found a few times. The V gene is TRBV3-1, the J gene TRBJ2-1; D is perhaps TRBD2 (5 bases). Judging by the DNA end, TRBJ2-7 fits better; the J call may be wrong. The CDR3 has 14 amino acids. The germline V gene encodes CDR1 LGHDT and CDR2 YNNKEL (reference sequence). The CDR3, as DNA: TGTGCCAGCAGCCGAGGGAATAAAGGCTACGAGCAGTACTTC. This translates into CASSRGNKGYEQYF.

The table lists this clonotype with a few counts. This chain connects TRBV5-5 to TRBJ2-2; D is possibly TRBD2 (5 bases). Looked up from germline, CDR1 is SGHKS and CDR2 is YYEKEE (reference sequence). The V and J ends lost 0 bases and 7 bases respectively, with 16 bases between them. This CDR3 contains 16 residues. In nucleotides, the CDR3 is TGTGCCAGCAGCTTGGATCTCTCGGGGTACAGCGGGGAGCTGTTTTTT. Its translation is CASSLDLSGYSGELFF.

V gene TRBV6-5 combines with J gene TRBJ1-5, with 8 positions matching TRBD1. CDR3 length: 15 residues. The ends lost 0 bases at V and 11 bases at J; junction bases unmatched: 9. Germline V gives CDR1 MNHEY, CDR2 SVGAGI. In nucleotides, the CDR3 is TGTGCCAGCAGTTACTCAAGACAGGGGAATGAAGCCCAGCATTTT. The encoded protein is CASSYSRQGNEAQHF.

This clonotype came up many times. The gene calls are TRBV7-3 and TRBJ2-1, with 8 bases lining up with TRBD2. CDR3 length: 16 amino acids. V lost 0 bases, J lost 10 bases, and 11 bases stayed unmatched. Germline values: CDR1 SGHTA, CDR2 FQGTGA. CDR3 sequence (DNA): TGTGCCAGCAGCTTAACCGGGGGCGGGAGGTCAGAAGAGCAGTTCTTC. It specifies CASSLTGGGRSEEQFF.

The genes are TRBV5-1 and TRBJ2-2; D not resolved. Germline V CDR1 and CDR2: SGHRS, YFSETQ. Trimming shortened V by 0 bases and J by 5 bases, and 11 bases separated the two germline ends. The CDR3 covers 15 residues. The CDR3 DNA reads as TGCGCCAGCAGCTTGGGAGGTGGCCGGACCGGGGAGCTGTTTTTT. It encodes CASSLGGGRTGELFF. The whole variable domain, remainder taken from reference TRBV5-1 and TRBJ2-2, is KAGVTQTPRYLIKTRGQQVTLSCSPISGHRSVSWYQQTPGQGLQFLFEYFSETQRNKGNFPGRFSGRQFSNSRSEMNVSTLELGDSALYLCASSLGGGRTGELFFGEGSRLTVL.

This clonotype occurred a few times. J is TRBJ2-1 and V is TRBV5-1, with D possibly being TRBD1 (6 bases). Trimming left V 0 bases short and J 4 bases short, with 11 bases between. This CDR3 has 15 amino acids. CDR1 is SGHRS, CDR2 YFSETQ, per germline. CDR3 coding DNA: TGCGCCAGCAGCTTGGGGGCAGGGGTGTACAATGAGCAGTTCTTC. Its protein product is CASSLGAGVYNEQFF.

Only a few counts were recorded for this clonotype. The rearrangement joins TRBV6-1 to TRBJ2-4; D is possibly TRBD1 or TRBD2 (5 bases each). The V end was cut by 7 bases, the J end by 0 bases, with 7 bases between. Germline-derived CDR1 and CDR2 are MNHNS and SASEGT. This CDR3 is built from 13 residues. As DNA, the CDR3 is TGTGCCAGCAAGGGGACAGCCAAAAACATTCAGTACTTC. Protein: CASKGTAKNIQYF.

This clonotype was counted many times. This chain uses TRBV28 with TRBJ2-4; D perhaps matches TRBD2 (5 bases). Per the germline V gene, CDR1 is MDHEN and CDR2 is SYDVKM. This CDR3 comprises 11 residues. V lost 3 bases and J 9 bases, leaving 6 bases between the germline ends. The DNA for the CDR3 is TGTGCCAGCAGTTTCGAGGGCATTCAGTACTTC. It encodes CASSFEGIQYF.